This T cell receptor beta chain was observed in a study of shared clonotypes between healthy human individuals (dated by TCRdb to 2018 to 2020). As for the study more broadly: The cohort comprised two women and a few men aged 18 to 49 years. Per donor, three plates each were used for CD4 naive and CD4 memory, two for CD8 naive, and one for CD8 memory. To estimate repertoire size and how much clonotype sharing occurs between individuals, the study deeply sequenced the blood TCR repertoires of roughly 5 healthy adults. To increase sequencing depth and limit assay-specific biases, TCR repertoire library preparation and sequencing were carried out by different laboratories using diverse techniques. Each donor's leukapheresis produced roughly between roughly 0.85 and 10 billion PBMCs.

Using the deep immunoSEQ assay, multiplex PCR amplified TCR CDR3 regions from genomic DNA. Genomic DNA extracted from each cell subset was distributed evenly over all wells of several immunoSEQ 96-well plates, and each plate served as one replicate. For sorted subsets, each replicate PCR was loaded with roughly 0.2 ug genomic DNA, equivalent to 32,000 or so T cell genomes. The purified libraries were quantified using a Qubit 3.0 fluorometer, sized with a Bioanalyzer 2100, and then quantified again using the KAPA Library Quantification kit. Every immunoSEQ 96-well plate was sequenced on a dedicated single-read 150-cycle Illumina NextSeq 550 flow cell. The authors processed their data as follows. Because the immunoSEQ output included only junctional sequences and no quality scores, the filtering could not be the same as the filtering used for full-length reads. Sequences were annotated with PyIR, a Python wrapper for IgBLAST v1.9, and V/J genes and CDR3 were assigned using IMGT germline references. Reads were filtered out if the reads had weak V/J assignments (E-value above 1e-6), no CDR3, stop codons, out-of-frame junctions, or ambiguous translated residues. A V3J clonotype was defined by an identical inferred V gene, J gene, and CDR3 amino acid sequence. To compute the percentage overlap between repertoires, the number of shared unique clonotypes was divided by the size of the smaller repertoire. Repertoire richness was assessed with RTK rarefaction, the Chao1 estimator, and Recon v2.1 estimates of unobserved clonotypes. OLGA was used to compute generation probabilities for all TCRbeta clonotypes that the gDNA method yielded from a handful of donors. Held by TCRdb, this immuneACCESS table contains in-frame sequences only and omits some clones. Under half of the omission traces to an unresolved V gene where checked; the cause of the rest is unknown. The DNA was the basis for D and trimming; V, J and clone size are from that table. This sample lists around 2.5 million clones; roughly 93% were detected once. About 0.39% of the sample lies in the top ten.

Worth noting for this clone: There is no known antigen for this receptor. Nothing much larger sits one base from this clone, and base qualities are not available.

Healthy HIV-negative adults with no recently reported acute infections or vaccinations were included as donors. Every donor was a Caucasian adult living in Nashville, Tennessee, USA. CD4+ T cells were enriched by magnetic negative selection; naive cells were then positively selected on CD45RA, and the negative fraction formed the memory subset. Blood was obtained by leukapheresis, after which PBMCs were separated by Ficoll-Histopaque density gradient centrifugation and cryopreserved in liquid nitrogen vapor phase. Purity and quantity of every magnetically sorted T cell population were checked by analytical flow cytometry. Each sorted fraction had its genomic DNA isolated and then quantified by UV absorbance on a Nanodrop 2000c. The investigation overall reported the following: Even with the large sequencing depth, rarefaction of the sorted-subset datasets indicated that sequencing was incomplete. The small number of donors limited the genetic and exposure-history diversity represented. Higher generation probabilities were observed for clonotypes shared by all four sorted-subset donors than for non-shared clonotypes. When several donors were compared, the shared fraction of clonotypes was 5% to 6.5% for naive CD4, roughly 3.4% for naive CD8, more than 2% for memory CD4, and roughly 0.4% for memory CD8. Sampling was limited to blood, and TCR repertoires in tissue likely differ from TCR repertoires in blood. Naive subsets generally had larger estimated clonotype richness than memory subsets. Pairwise subsampling led to the expectation that sequencing depth would affect the degree of clonotype sharing among donors.

The CDR3 holds 14 amino acids from the cysteine to the phenylalanine. The CDR3 DNA has 42 bases and is translated from base 1. CDR1 and CDR2 are drawn from the germline V gene: MNHNS, SASEGT. V is cut by 6 bases and J by 10 bases, and the space between the germline ends is 19 bases. The clonotype originates from a man between 18 and 35 years old in good health. Some clones in this sample may be carry-over from other donors' samples. The chain joins TRBV6-1 to TRBJ2-1; no D gene call is confident. Material for sequencing was naive CD4+ T cells from PBMCs. Explained via the paper, the cell subset or site label denotes: CD45RA+ positively selected. The CDR3: CASRPARSTREQFF. The DNA sequence is TGTGCCAGCAGACCCGCCCGATCCACAAGGGAGCAGTTCTTC.